This T cell receptor (beta chain) was identified during a study of T cells expressing NK-cell markers (dated by TCRdb to 2020 to 2021). Broadly, across the study: TCR beta-chain repertoires were profiled in sorted CD3+CD56+NKG2C+, CD3+CD56+NKG2C- and CD3+CD56-NKG2C+ T-cell subsets from about 8 donors. The libraries were sequenced on Illumina HiSeq 2000/2500, MiSeq or NextSeq, producing 2 x 150 bp reads. Seven of the eight sequenced donors were HCMV-seropositive and one was HCMV-seronegative. Randomly selected healthy volunteers, three men and five women, were used as the eight sequenced donors. Broad study findings and their caveats: Those dominant clonotypes were again the most abundant among CD3+CD56-NKG2C+ cells in a handful of donors, at about 28.3-65%. In six donors, the dominant CD3+CD56+NKG2C+ clonotypes were among the top 10 CD8+ clonotypes and accounted for about 1.0-7.5% of CD8+ T cells. Whether the expanded NKG2C-expressing T cell clones were specific for HCMV antigens remained unclear.

Counted from cysteine to phenylalanine, this CDR3 has 15 amino acids. No DNA is listed. Of note for this clonotype: The antigen it binds to is not known.

TCRdb names Illumina HiSeq 2000 as the instrument used. 5'RACE template switching, by which a universal primer site and unique molecular identifiers were added, was used to make TCR beta cDNA libraries. Synthesis of cDNA was primed from the TCR beta constant segment and was followed by two consecutive PCR amplification steps. The original pipeline was this. MIGEC handled demultiplexing of the reads and grouping by UMI, while MiTCR was used to assemble and quantify clonotypes. To exclude erroneous sequences, any TCR cDNA sequence not supported by at least two reads was discarded. The tcR package was used for downstream repertoire analysis, and clonotypes were matched across fractions by CDR3 nucleotide sequence plus V segment. VDJmatch was used to annotate antigen specificity against VDJdb, with one amino acid substitution allowed in CDR3. The reads were reprocessed in TCRdb, with one entry per CDR3 protein sequence and no accompanying DNA. TCRdb's processing, not the authors', yielded these V and J calls. This sample's table carries some 190,000 distinct CDR3 sequences. The ten top clones hold around 20% of the sample.

HCMV serostatus was determined by detecting HCMV-specific IgG in serum with a commercial ELISA kit. Ficoll density gradient centrifugation was used to isolate peripheral blood mononuclear cells from blood. This TCR was sampled from a man aged 18-70 years in good health. The chain is made from TRBV12-3 or TRBV12-4 and TRBJ2-7; TCRdb's assignment of TRBD1 cannot be checked, as there is no DNA. Sequenced sample: blood T cells: a sorted CD56 or NKG2C T cell subset, CD4+ or CD8+ T cells, or bulk PBMC T cells (not recorded which). The CDR3 reads CASTIGGFAGYEQYF.